The T cell receptor beta chain described here comes from a study of blood T cells in healthy people across ages. Notes on the study in general: Naive CD4+ cell counts and diversity both ran higher in long-lived than in aged donors.

For this clonotype: The target antigen is unknown.

V was pared by 1 base and J by 2 bases, with 9 bases between. The CDR3 has 13 residues. Germline CDR1 reads DFQATT; CDR2 reads SNEGSKA (reference sequence). For the second PCR, which ran for roughly 6 to 11 cycles, a sample-barcoded 5' primer and a J-beta primer mix were used. The authors tagged each cDNA molecule using a template-switch adaptor with 12 random nucleotides. Sequencing recovered at least 3 million CDR3-containing paired-end reads from each sample. Via MiXCR, TCRdb re-called the 5' RACE reads, giving one row per CDR3 protein. The sample lists about 1.6 million distinct CDR3 sequences, roughly a third occurring once.

The TCR comes from a woman in her 30s in good health. V and J are TRBV20-1 and TRBJ2-7; D unresolved. The specimen sequenced was blood. CDR3 nucleotides: TGCAGTGCTAGAGCCAGCGTGACCTACGAGCAGTACTTC. Translated, it gives CSARASVTYEQYF.